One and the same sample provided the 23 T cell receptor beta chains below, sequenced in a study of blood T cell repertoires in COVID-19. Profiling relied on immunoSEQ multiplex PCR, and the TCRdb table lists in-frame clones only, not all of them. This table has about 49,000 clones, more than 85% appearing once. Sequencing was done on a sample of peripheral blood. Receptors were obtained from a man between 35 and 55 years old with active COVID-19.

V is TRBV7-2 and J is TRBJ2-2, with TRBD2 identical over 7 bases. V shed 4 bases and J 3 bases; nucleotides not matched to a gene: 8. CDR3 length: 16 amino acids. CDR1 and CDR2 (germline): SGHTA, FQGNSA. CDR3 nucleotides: TGTGCCAGCAGCTCCAGGGAGGGCTTGGACACCGGGGAGCTGTTTTTT. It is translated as CASSSREGLDTGELFF.

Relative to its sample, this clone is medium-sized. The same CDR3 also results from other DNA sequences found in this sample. The CDR3 loop reads CASSLVQGPSYEQYF. CDR3 sequence (DNA): TGTGCCAGCAGCTTAGTTCAGGGCCCCTCCTACGAGCAGTACTTC. The chain recombines TRBV7-8 with TRBJ2-7, with a possible D match to TRBD1 (5 bases). Trimming cost V 1 base and J 0 bases, with 10 bases left between them. Germline loops: CDR1 SGHVS, CDR2 FQNEAQ. The CDR3 covers 15 residues.

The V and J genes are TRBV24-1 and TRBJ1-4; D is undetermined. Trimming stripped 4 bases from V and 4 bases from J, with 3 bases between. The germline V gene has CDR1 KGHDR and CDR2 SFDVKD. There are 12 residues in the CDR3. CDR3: CATSDRNEKLFF. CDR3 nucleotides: TGTGCCACCAGTGACCGTAATGAAAAACTGTTTTTT.

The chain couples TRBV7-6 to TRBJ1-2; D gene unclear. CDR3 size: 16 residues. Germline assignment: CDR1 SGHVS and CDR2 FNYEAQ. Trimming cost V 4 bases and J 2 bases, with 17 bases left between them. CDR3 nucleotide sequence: TGTGCCAGCAGCTCTTTGGCCAACCGAGGGAACTATGGCTACACCTTC. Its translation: CASSSLANRGNYGYTF.

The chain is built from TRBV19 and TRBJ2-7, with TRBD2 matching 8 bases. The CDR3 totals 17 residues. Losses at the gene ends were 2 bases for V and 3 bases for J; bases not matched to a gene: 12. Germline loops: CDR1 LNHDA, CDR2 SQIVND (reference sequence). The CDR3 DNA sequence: TGTGCCAGTAGTATATTGTGGTTGGCGGGAGGAGGCTACGAGCAGTACTTC. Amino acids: CASSILWLAGGGYEQYF.

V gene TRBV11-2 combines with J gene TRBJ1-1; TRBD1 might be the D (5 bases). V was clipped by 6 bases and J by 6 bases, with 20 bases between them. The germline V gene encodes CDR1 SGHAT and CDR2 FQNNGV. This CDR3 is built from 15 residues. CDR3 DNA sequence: TGTGCCAGCAGAAACCCGGCCCAGGGTGGGGCTGAAGCTTTCTTT. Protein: CASRNPAQGGAEAFF.

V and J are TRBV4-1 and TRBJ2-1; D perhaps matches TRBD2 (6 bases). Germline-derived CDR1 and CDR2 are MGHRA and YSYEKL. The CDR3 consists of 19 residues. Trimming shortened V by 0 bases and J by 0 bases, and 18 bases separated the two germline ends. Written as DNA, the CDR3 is TGCGCCAGCAGCCAAGATGGGTCCGGGAGAGTTATCTCCTACAATGAGCAGTTCTTC. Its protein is CASSQDGSGRVISYNEQFF.

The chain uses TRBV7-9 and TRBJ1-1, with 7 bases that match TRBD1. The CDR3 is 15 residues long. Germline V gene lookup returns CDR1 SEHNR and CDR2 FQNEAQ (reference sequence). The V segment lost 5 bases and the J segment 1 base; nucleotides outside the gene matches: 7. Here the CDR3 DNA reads TGTGCCAGCAGCAGATATAGGACAGGGAACACTGAAGCTTTCTTT. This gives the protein CASSRYRTGNTEAFF. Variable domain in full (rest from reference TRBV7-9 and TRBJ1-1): DTGVSQNPRHKITKRGQNVTFRCDPISEHNRLYWYRQTLGQGPEFLTYFQNEAQLEKSRLLSDRFSAERPKGSFSTLEIQRTEQGDSAMYLCASSRYRTGNTEAFFGQGTRLTVV.

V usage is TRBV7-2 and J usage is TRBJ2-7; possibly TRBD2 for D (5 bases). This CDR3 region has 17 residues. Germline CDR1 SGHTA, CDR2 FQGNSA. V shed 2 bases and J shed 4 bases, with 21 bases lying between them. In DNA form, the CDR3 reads TGTGCCAGCAGCTTATTGGTGACTACCACCCCTCCTTACGAGCAGTACTTC. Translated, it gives CASSLLVTTTPPYEQYF.

The CDR3 coding sequence is TGTGCCAGCAGTTCGGGGGGGTATGAGCAGTTCTTC. Translating gives CASSSGGYEQFF. The V and J genes are TRBV6-2 or TRBV6-3 and TRBJ2-1, with TRBD2 matching over 8 bases. Germline CDR1 and CDR2: MNHEY and SVGEGT. This CDR3 has 12 amino acids. After removal of 4 bases from V and 8 bases from J, the junction contained 1 base not matched to a gene.

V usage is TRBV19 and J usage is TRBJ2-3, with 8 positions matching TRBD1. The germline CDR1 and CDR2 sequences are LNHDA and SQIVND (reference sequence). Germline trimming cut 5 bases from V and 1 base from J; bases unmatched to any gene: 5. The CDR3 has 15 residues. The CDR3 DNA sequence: TGTGCCAGTAGTGCGGGACAGGCTCGCACAGATACGCAGTATTTT. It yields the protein CASSAGQARTDTQYF. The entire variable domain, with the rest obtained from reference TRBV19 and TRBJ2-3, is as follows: DGGITQSPKYLFRKEGQNVTLSCEQNLNHDAMYWYRQDPGQGLRLIYYSQIVNDFQKGDIAEGYSVSREKKESFPLTVTSAQKNPTAFYLCASSAGQARTDTQYFGPGTRLTVL.

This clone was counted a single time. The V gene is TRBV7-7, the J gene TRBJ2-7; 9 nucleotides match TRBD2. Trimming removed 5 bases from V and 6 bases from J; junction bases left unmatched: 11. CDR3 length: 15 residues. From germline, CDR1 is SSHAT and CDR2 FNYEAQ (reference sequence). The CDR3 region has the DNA TGTGCCAGCAGCCCAGGAAGCCTAGCGGGATCCGAGCAGTACTTC. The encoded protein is CASSPGSLAGSEQYF.

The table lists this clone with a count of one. In DNA form, the CDR3 reads TGTGCCAGCAGCCTTCATCCCGGCGGGAGGGCCCCGAACACCGGGGAGCTGTTTTTT. Amino acid sequence: CASSLHPGGRAPNTGELFF. The chain carries TRBV9 and TRBJ2-2; TRBD2 agrees at 9 bases. Germline V gives CDR1 SGDLS, CDR2 YYNGEE. V trimming: 4 bases; J trimming: 0 bases; junction bases outside the gene matches: 13. This CDR3 has 19 residues. Full variable domain (outside the CDR3, taken from reference TRBV9 and TRBJ2-2): DSGVTQTPKHLITATGQRVTLRCSPRSGDLSVYWYQQSLDQGLQFLIQYYNGEERAKGNILERFSAQQFPDLHSELNLSSLELGDSALYFCASSLHPGGRAPNTGELFFGEGSRLTVL.

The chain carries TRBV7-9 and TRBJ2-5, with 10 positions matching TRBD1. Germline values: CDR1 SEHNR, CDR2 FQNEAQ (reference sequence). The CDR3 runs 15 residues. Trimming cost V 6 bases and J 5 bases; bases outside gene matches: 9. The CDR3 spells CASSLRDRGTETQYF. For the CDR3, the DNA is TGTGCCAGCAGTCTCCGGGACAGGGGAACTGAGACCCAGTACTTC.

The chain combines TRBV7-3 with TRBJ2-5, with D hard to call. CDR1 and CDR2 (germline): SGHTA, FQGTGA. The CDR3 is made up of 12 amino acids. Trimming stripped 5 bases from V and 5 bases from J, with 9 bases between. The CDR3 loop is CASSPNGETQYF. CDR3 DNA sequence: TGTGCCAGCAGCCCTAACGGGGAGACCCAGTACTTC.

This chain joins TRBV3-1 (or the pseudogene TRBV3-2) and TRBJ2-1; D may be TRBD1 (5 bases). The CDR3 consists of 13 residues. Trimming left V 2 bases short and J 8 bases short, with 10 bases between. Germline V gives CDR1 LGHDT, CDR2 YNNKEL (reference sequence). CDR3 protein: CASSQLQVDEQFF. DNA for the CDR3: TGTGCCAGCAGCCAACTACAGGTCGATGAGCAGTTCTTC.

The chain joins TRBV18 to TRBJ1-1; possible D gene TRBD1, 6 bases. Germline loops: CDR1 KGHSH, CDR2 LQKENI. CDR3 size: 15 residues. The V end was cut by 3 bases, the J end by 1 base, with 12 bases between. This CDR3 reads CASSPQQGPNTEAFF. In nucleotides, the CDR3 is TGTGCCAGCTCACCCCAACAGGGTCCGAACACTGAAGCTTTCTTT.

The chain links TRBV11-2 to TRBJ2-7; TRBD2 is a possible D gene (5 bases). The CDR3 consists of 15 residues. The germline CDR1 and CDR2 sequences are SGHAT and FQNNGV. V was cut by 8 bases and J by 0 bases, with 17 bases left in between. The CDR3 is CASEHLGLDSYEQYF. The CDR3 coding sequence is TGTGCCAGCGAACATCTCGGACTGGACTCCTACGAGCAGTACTTC.

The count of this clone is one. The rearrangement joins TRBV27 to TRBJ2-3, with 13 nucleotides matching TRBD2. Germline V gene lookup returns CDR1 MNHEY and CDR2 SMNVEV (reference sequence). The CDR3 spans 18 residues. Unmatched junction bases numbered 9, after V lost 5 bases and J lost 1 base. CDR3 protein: CASSVTSGRPWRTDTQYF. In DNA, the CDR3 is TGTGCCAGCAGTGTGACTAGCGGGAGGCCCTGGCGCACAGATACGCAGTATTTT.

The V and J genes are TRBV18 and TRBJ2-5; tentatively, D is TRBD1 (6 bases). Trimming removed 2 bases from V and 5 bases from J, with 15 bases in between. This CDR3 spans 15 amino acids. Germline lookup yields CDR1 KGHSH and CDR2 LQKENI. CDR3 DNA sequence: TGTGCCAGCTCACCAGCTAGCAGGGGCGGCGAGACCCAGTACTTC. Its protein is CASSPASRGGETQYF.

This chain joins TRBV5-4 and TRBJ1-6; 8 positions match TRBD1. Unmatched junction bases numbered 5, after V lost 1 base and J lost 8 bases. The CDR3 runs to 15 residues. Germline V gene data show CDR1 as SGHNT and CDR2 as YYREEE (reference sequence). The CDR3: CASSLPGGEDSPLHF. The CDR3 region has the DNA TGTGCCAGCAGCTTGCCAGGGGGCGAGGATTCACCCCTCCACTTT.

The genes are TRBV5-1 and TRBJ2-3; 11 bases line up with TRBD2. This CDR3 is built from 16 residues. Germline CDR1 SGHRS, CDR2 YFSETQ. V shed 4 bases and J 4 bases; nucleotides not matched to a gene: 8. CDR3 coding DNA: TGCGCCAGCAGCGCCGCTAGCGGGAGGATATCAGATACGCAGTATTTT. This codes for CASSAASGRISDTQYF. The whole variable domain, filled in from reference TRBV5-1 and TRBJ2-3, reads KAGVTQTPRYLIKTRGQQVTLSCSPISGHRSVSWYQQTPGQGLQFLFEYFSETQRNKGNFPGRFSGRQFSNSRSEMNVSTLELGDSALYLCASSAASGRISDTQYFGPGTRLTVL.

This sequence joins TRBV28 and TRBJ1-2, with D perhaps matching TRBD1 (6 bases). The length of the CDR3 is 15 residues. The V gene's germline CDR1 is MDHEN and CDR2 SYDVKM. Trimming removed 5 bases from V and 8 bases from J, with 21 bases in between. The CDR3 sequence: CASSPRQKGVGGYTF. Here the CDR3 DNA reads TGTGCCAGCAGTCCTCGACAGAAGGGGGTAGGCGGCTACACCTTC.